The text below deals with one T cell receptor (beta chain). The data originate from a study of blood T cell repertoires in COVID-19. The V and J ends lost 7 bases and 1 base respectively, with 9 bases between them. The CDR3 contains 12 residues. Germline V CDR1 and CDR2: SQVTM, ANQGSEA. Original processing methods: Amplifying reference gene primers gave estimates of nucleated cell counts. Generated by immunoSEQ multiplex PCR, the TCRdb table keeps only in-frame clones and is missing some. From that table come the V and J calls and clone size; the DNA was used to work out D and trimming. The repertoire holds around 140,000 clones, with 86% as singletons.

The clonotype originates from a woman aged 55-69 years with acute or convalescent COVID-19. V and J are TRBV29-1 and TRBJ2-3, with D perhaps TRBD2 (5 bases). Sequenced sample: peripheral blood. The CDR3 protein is CSASAGTDTQYF. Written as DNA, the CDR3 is TGCAGCGCCTCAGCGGGCACAGATACGCAGTATTTT.